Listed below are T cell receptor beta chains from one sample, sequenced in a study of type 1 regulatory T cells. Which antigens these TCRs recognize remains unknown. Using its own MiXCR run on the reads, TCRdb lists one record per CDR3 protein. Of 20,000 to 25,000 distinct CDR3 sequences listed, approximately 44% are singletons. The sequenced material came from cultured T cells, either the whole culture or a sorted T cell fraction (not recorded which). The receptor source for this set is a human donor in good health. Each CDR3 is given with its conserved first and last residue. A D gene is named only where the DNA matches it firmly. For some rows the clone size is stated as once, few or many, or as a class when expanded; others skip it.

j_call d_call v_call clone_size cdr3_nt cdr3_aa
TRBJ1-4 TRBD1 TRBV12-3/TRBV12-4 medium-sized TGTGCCAGCAGTATCCGACAGGGTTCAGAAAAACTGTTTTTT CASSIRQGSEKLFF
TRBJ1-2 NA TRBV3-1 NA TGTGCCAGCAGCCAAACTCCGCGACAGTACGGTCGAGGCTACACCTTC CASSQTPRQYGRGYTF
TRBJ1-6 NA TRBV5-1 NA TGCGCCAGCAGCTTGTTCGGCAGGGATCCGAGCTCACCCCTCCACTTT CASSLFGRDPSSPLHF
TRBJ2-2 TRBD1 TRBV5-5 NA TGTGCCAGCAGCTTTCTCCCGGGACAGGGGGCCACCGGGGAGCTGTTTTTT CASSFLPGQGATGELFF
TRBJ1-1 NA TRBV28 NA TGTGCCAGCAGTTCCCCAGTGACCGGCAGGGTGAACACTGAAGCTTTCTTT CASSSPVTGRVNTEAFF
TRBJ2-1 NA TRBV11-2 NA TGTGCCAGCAGCTTAGCTTGGAACAATGAGCAGTTCTTC CASSLAWNNEQFF
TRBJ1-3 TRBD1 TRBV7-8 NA TGTGCCAGCAGCTCCAGACAGGGGGCGGGAAACACCATATATTTT CASSSRQGAGNTIYF
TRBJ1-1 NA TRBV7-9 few TGTGCCAGCAGCTTAATAGGGAAGACTGAAGCTTTCTTT CASSLIGKTEAFF
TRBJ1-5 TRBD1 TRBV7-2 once TGTGCCAGCAGCTCAGGGGGAGATCAGCCCCAGCATTTT CASSSGGDQPQHF
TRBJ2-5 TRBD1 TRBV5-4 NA TGTGCCAGCAGCCACGACAGGGGGCTACAAGAGACCCAGTACTTC CASSHDRGLQETQYF
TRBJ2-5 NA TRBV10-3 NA TGTGCCATCAGCCAAGGGGGCACTAGCGGAGAGACCCAGTACTTC CAISQGGTSGETQYF
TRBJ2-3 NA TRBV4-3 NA TGCGCCAGCAGCCAAGACGGGGGTGGTAGCACAGATACGCAGTATTTT CASSQDGGGSTDTQYF
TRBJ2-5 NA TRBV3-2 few TGTGCCAGCAGCCAAGGGCACCCGGGACGGTGGACTCAAGAGACCCAGTACTTC CASSQGHPGRWTQETQYF
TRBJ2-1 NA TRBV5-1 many TGCGCCAGCAGGGGCAGTTCTAATGAGCAGTTCTTC CASRGSSNEQFF
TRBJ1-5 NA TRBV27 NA TGTGCCAGCAGAGAAGGGGGCAATCAGCCCCAGCATTTT CASREGGNQPQHF
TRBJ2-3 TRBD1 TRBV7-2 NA TGTGCCAGCAGCTGGGACAGAGTGCAGTATTTT CASSWDRVQYF
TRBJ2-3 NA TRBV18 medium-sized TGTGCCAGCTCACCGGGCACAGATACGCAGTATTTT CASSPGTDTQYF
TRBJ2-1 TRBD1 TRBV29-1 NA TGCAGCTATTGGGCGAGGACAGGGGGTGGTGAGCAGTTCTTC CSYWARTGGGEQFF
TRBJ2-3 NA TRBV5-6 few TGTGCCAGCAGCTTGAGTGGTCCAGATACGCAGTATTTT CASSLSGPDTQYF
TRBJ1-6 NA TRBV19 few TGTGCCAGTAGCTGGACCGATTCACCCCTCCACTTT CASSWTDSPLHF
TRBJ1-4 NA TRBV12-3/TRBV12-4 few TGTGCCAGCCAGGGGCAGGGGACTCTTCGCGGTAATGAAAAACTGTTTTTT CASQGQGTLRGNEKLFF
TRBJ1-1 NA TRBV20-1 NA TGCAGTGCTAGTGATTCTCCGGGACGATCTTTCTTT CSASDSPGRSFF
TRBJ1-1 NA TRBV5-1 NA TGCGCCAGCAGCTTGTATCTAGGGCTGAACACTGAAGCTTTCTTT CASSLYLGLNTEAFF
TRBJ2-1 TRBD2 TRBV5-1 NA TGCGCCAGCAGTTTCCGGCTAGCGGACAACAATGAGCAGTTCTTC CASSFRLADNNEQFF
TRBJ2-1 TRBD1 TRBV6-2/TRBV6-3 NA TGTGCCAGCACCGGGACAGGGAAGGGGATGTGGCAGTTCTTC CASTGTGKGMWQFF